The rows below give T cell receptor beta chains drawn from one sample of a study of Ad26.COV2.S vaccination and SARS-CoV-2 variants. The repertoire was sequenced with immunoSEQ multiplex PCR; TCRdb's copy has only in-frame clones and lacks some. Here the sample spans about 350,000 clones, about 89% being singletons. Sequenced material: peripheral blood, taken in a trial of Ad26.COV2.S vaccine versus placebo. The receptors here all came from a person aged 18 to 65 who received the Ad26.COV2.S COVID-19 vaccine or a placebo. Each CDR3 is given with its conserved first and last residue. Fields, in order: V gene, D gene, J gene, clone size, CDR3 protein, CDR3 DNA. The D gene is left open where the match is weak. A clone size is listed for some rows: how often the clone was seen (once, few, many), or a class if it is expanded.

>TRBV28|-|TRBJ2-7|once
CASSLGPRAYEQYF
TGTGCCAGCAGTTTAGGACCCCGGGCCTACGAGCAGTACTTC
>TRBV4-1|-|TRBJ1-1|-
CASSHVGQMNTEAFF
TGCGCCAGCAGCCATGTGGGCCAGATGAACACTGAAGCTTTCTTT
>TRBV7-8|-|TRBJ1-3|-
CASSPSGGNTIYF
TGTGCCAGCAGCCCCAGCGGTGGAAACACCATATATTTT
>TRBV6-2/TRBV6-3|TRBD2|TRBJ2-2|few
CASSYRLSGLAGHTGTGELFF
TGTGCCAGCAGTTATCGTTTGTCGGGACTAGCGGGCCATACGGGGACCGGGGAGCTGTTTTTT
>TRBV11-2|-|TRBJ2-6|-
CASSFLIGSSGANVLTF
TGTGCCAGCAGCTTTCTTATTGGCAGCTCTGGGGCCAACGTCCTGACTTTC
>TRBV27|TRBD1|TRBJ1-2|-
CASSKTGDHNYGYTF
TGTGCCAGCAGTAAAACAGGGGACCATAACTATGGCTACACCTTC
>TRBV28|-|TRBJ1-6|-
CASSLSGYSPLHF
TGTGCCAGCAGTTTGTCCGGATATTCACCCCTCCACTTT
>TRBV9|-|TRBJ1-1|-
CASSPGGGTEAFF
TGTGCCAGCAGCCCTGGAGGGGGCACTGAAGCTTTCTTT
>TRBV9|-|TRBJ2-7|-
CASSVGGRGSYEQYF
TGTGCCAGCAGCGTGGGGGGACGCGGATCCTACGAGCAGTACTTC
>TRBV5-1|-|TRBJ2-7|-
CASSLGAETYEQYF
TGCGCCAGCAGCTTGGGCGCTGAGACCTACGAGCAGTACTTC
>TRBV6-5|TRBD1|TRBJ2-5|once
CASSYGVRGPQETQYF
TGTGCCAGCAGTTACGGTGTTAGGGGGCCCCAAGAGACCCAGTACTTC
>TRBV19|-|TRBJ2-2|-
CASSIRNLGTGELFF
TGTGCCAGTAGTATACGGAATCTGGGCACCGGGGAGCTGTTTTTT
>TRBV15|-|TRBJ2-1|-
CATSREALGQGEQFF
TGTGCCACCAGCAGAGAAGCTTTGGGCCAAGGCGAGCAGTTCTTC
>TRBV30|-|TRBJ2-7|-
CAWSVLEPSARYEQYF
TGTGCCTGGAGTGTGTTAGAGCCTAGCGCGCGCTACGAGCAGTACTTC
>TRBV5-6|TRBD1|TRBJ2-7|-
CASSFFRDRSPYEQYF
TGTGCCAGCAGCTTCTTCCGGGACAGGTCCCCTTACGAGCAGTACTTC
>TRBV5-4|-|TRBJ2-2|-
CASSLAGAGTGELFF
TGTGCCAGCAGCTTGGCCGGAGCGGGCACCGGGGAGCTGTTTTTT
>TRBV5-1|-|TRBJ2-1|-
CASSPDLYNEQFF
TGCGCCAGCAGCCCCGACTTATACAATGAGCAGTTCTTC
>TRBV21-1|-|TRBJ2-1|-
CASSRRGVSSYNEQFF
TGTGCCAGCAGCCGAAGGGGGGTAAGCTCCTACAATGAGCAGTTCTTC
>TRBV5-1|-|TRBJ2-1|-
CASSLDTGNEQFF
TGCGCCAGCAGCTTGGACACGGGTAATGAGCAGTTCTTC
>TRBV25-1|TRBD1|TRBJ2-5|-
CASSDPRGRDQKETQYF
TGTGCCAGCAGTGACCCCAGGGGGCGAGACCAAAAAGAGACCCAGTACTTC
>TRBV10-1|-|TRBJ2-1|-
CASSESHYEQFF
TGCGCCAGCAGTGAGTCCCACTATGAGCAGTTCTTC
>TRBV7-9|TRBD2|TRBJ2-7|-
CASSTLDGRGAYEQYF
TGTGCCAGCAGCACCCTTGACGGGAGGGGCGCCTACGAGCAGTACTTC
>TRBV3-1/TRBV3-2|TRBD1|TRBJ1-2|-
CASSRQGGRNGYTF
TGTGCCAGCAGCCGACAGGGGGGTCGGAATGGCTACACCTTC
>TRBV5-1|TRBD1|TRBJ2-7|-
CASSLTGTGSYEQYF
TGCGCCAGCAGCTTGACCGGGACAGGGTCCTACGAGCAGTACTTC
>TRBV10-2|-|TRBJ1-5|-
CASSALGSNQPQHF
TGCGCCAGCAGTGCACTAGGCAGCAATCAGCCCCAGCATTTT
>TRBV9|-|TRBJ2-5|-
CASSDSRVGATQYF
TGTGCCAGCAGCGATTCTCGGGTAGGGGCGACCCAGTACTTC
>TRBV18|TRBD1|TRBJ2-3|-
CASSPRTGTTDTQYF
TGTGCCAGCTCACCGCGGACAGGGACAACAGATACGCAGTATTTT
>TRBV9|TRBD1|TRBJ2-7|-
CASSAGTGGFYEQYF
TGTGCCAGCAGCGCTGGGACAGGGGGTTTCTACGAGCAGTACTTC
>TRBV7-8|-|TRBJ2-7|-
CASSLLNYEQYF
TGTGCCAGCAGCCTGCTGAACTACGAGCAGTACTTC